These T cell receptor beta chains were read from a single sample in a study of low-dose radiotherapy and immunotherapy resistance in tumors. TCRdb re-called the reads through MiXCR, storing one row per CDR3 protein. Of tens of thousands of distinct CDR3 sequences listed, about 20% were seen once; the top ten hold 10% to 15%. The sample in question was PBMCs, obtained after low-dose radiotherapy plus immunotherapy. Receptors were obtained from a female donor with ovarian cancer. CDR3s include the opening cysteine and the closing phenylalanine or tryptophan. Fields, in order: CDR3 protein, CDR3 DNA, clone size, D gene, J gene, V gene. D genes are given only for firm matches. Size values are once, few and many counts, or a class for expanded clones, and some rows have none.

CDR3: CASSQPGQGAHRGAVFFF
DNA: NA
size: NA
D: NA
J: TRBJ2-2
V: TRBV23-1

CDR3: CASSVGQETQYF
DNA: TGTGCCAGCAGCGTAGGTCAAGAGACCCAGTACTTC
size: many
D: NA
J: TRBJ2-5
V: TRBV9

CDR3: CASSQLLGTDTQYF
DNA: TGTGCCAGCAGCCAACTATTAGGCACAGATACGCAGTATTTT
size: NA
D: NA
J: TRBJ2-3
V: TRBV7-9

CDR3: CSARVQAGSNQPQHF
DNA: TGCAGTGCTAGAGTACAGGCGGGCAGCAATCAGCCCCAGCATTTT
size: many
D: NA
J: TRBJ1-5
V: TRBV20-1

CDR3: CASMDSSNQPQHF
DNA: TGTGCCAGCATGGACAGCAGCAATCAGCCCCAGCATTTT
size: NA
D: NA
J: TRBJ1-5
V: TRBV28

CDR3: CASKREGWTGELFF
DNA: TGCGCCAGCAAGCGGGAGGGCTGGACCGGGGAGCTGTTTTTT
size: many
D: TRBD2
J: TRBJ2-2
V: TRBV5-1

CDR3: CASSWRRANTEAFF
DNA: TGTGCCAGCAGCTGGAGGAGGGCGAACACTGAAGCTTTCTTT
size: many
D: NA
J: TRBJ1-1
V: TRBV3-1

CDR3: CAISEYYSASSYEQYF
DNA: TGTGCCATCAGTGAGTATTACAGCGCTAGCTCCTACGAGCAGTACTTC
size: NA
D: NA
J: TRBJ2-7
V: TRBV10-3

CDR3: CASSLRGTGNTIYF
DNA: TGCGCCAGCAGCTTAAGAGGAACTGGAAACACCATATATTTT
size: many
D: NA
J: TRBJ1-3
V: TRBV5-1

CDR3: CASSPVGGELFF
DNA: TGCGCCAGCAGCCCCGTCGGGGGGGAGCTGTTTTTT
size: NA
D: NA
J: TRBJ2-2
V: TRBV4-3

CDR3: CASSLGAHYEQYF
DNA: TGTGCCAGCAGCTTAGGGGCGCATTACGAGCAGTACTTC
size: NA
D: NA
J: TRBJ2-7
V: TRBV7-9

CDR3: CASRVETEAFF
DNA: TGTGCCAGCAGGGTAGAAACTGAAGCTTTCTTT
size: many
D: NA
J: TRBJ1-1
V: TRBV6-2/TRBV6-3

CDR3: CASSLVASGRARYEQYF
DNA: TGTGCCAGCAGCTTGGTGGCTAGCGGGAGAGCCCGCTACGAGCAGTACTTC
size: many
D: TRBD2
J: TRBJ2-7
V: TRBV5-6

CDR3: CASSLLAGATGELFF
DNA: TGTGCCAGCAGCTTACTAGCGGGAGCTACCGGGGAGCTGTTTTTT
size: many
D: TRBD2
J: TRBJ2-2
V: TRBV7-6

CDR3: CASSGLNTEAFF
DNA: TGTGCCAGCTCAGGATTGAACACTGAAGCTTTCTTT
size: many
D: NA
J: TRBJ1-1
V: TRBV2

CDR3: CASSPGAGGDSGRLRWAAQYF
DNA: TGTGCCAGCAGCCCCGGGGCAGGGGGCGATAGCGGGAGGCTCCGCTGGGCGGCCCAGTACTTC
size: many
D: TRBD2
J: TRBJ2-5
V: TRBV7-6

CDR3: CATAGLAGHSYNEQFF
DNA: TGTGCCACCGCGGGACTAGCGGGTCACTCCTACAATGAGCAGTTCTTC
size: NA
D: TRBD2
J: TRBJ2-1
V: TRBV10-3

CDR3: CASSLLPVGPGSNQPQHF
DNA: TGTGCCAGCAGCCTCCTACCTGTGGGCCCCGGGAGCAATCAGCCCCAGCATTTT
size: many
D: NA
J: TRBJ1-5
V: TRBV6-2/TRBV6-3

CDR3: CASSLVQGAYNEQFF
DNA: TGTGCCAGCAGCTTAGTACAGGGGGCATACAATGAGCAGTTCTTC
size: many
D: TRBD1
J: TRBJ2-1
V: TRBV7-8

CDR3: CASSPTSGSTTGELFF
DNA: TGTGCCAGCAGCCCGACTAGCGGGAGTACCACCGGGGAGCTGTTTTTT
size: many
D: TRBD2
J: TRBJ2-2
V: TRBV13

CDR3: CASSQVRRGGSYEQYF
DNA: TGTGCCAGCAGCCAAGTACGGCGGGGAGGCTCCTACGAGCAGTACTTC
size: many
D: NA
J: TRBJ2-7
V: TRBV3-1

CDR3: CASSQDKSVPYF
DNA: TGTGCCAGCAGCCAAGATAAGTCTGTTCCGTACTTC
size: many
D: NA
J: TRBJ2-5
V: TRBV3-1

CDR3: CATKAGTANTGELFF
DNA: TGTGCCACCAAAGCGGGGACCGCGAACACCGGGGAGCTGTTTTTT
size: once
D: TRBD2
J: TRBJ2-2
V: TRBV15

CDR3: CSVNPSGGAGDTQYF
DNA: TGCAGCGTCAACCCGAGCGGGGGGGCCGGAGATACGCAGTATTTT
size: many
D: TRBD2
J: TRBJ2-3
V: TRBV29-1

CDR3: CASSLVSAELTGELFF
DNA: TGTGCCAGCAGTTTGGTTTCGGCAGAGCTCACCGGGGAGCTGTTTTTT
size: many
D: NA
J: TRBJ2-2
V: TRBV12-3/TRBV12-4

CDR3: CASSLRGGLAPQHF
DNA: TGCGCCAGCAGCTTGCGAGGAGGGTTGGCGCCCCAGCATTTT
size: many
D: NA
J: TRBJ1-5
V: TRBV5-1

CDR3: CASSINLLSTDTQYF
DNA: TGTGCCAGTAGTATTAATCTACTAAGCACAGATACGCAGTATTTT
size: many
D: NA
J: TRBJ2-3
V: TRBV19

CDR3: CASSRGQGRNQPQHF
DNA: TGTGCCAGCAGCCGTGGACAGGGGAGGAATCAGCCCCAGCATTTT
size: many
D: TRBD1
J: TRBJ1-5
V: TRBV3-1

CDR3: CASSQLLAGQETQYF
DNA: TGCGCCAGCAGCCAATTGCTTGCGGGGCAAGAGACCCAGTACTTC
size: few
D: NA
J: TRBJ2-5
V: TRBV5-1

CDR3: CASSLGYYMNTEAFF
DNA: TGTGCCAGCAGTTTAGGGTATTACATGAACACTGAAGCTTTCTTT
size: many
D: NA
J: TRBJ1-1
V: TRBV12-3/TRBV12-4

CDR3: CASSTSGTSHTDTQYF
DNA: TGTGCCAGCAGTACGTCTGGGACTAGTCACACAGATACGCAGTATTTT
size: NA
D: TRBD2
J: TRBJ2-3
V: TRBV28

CDR3: CASSVVPRADTGELFF
DNA: TGTGCCAGCAGCGTAGTGCCCAGGGCTGACACCGGGGAGCTGTTTTTT
size: few
D: NA
J: TRBJ2-2
V: TRBV9

CDR3: CASSLDSGGTEAFF
DNA: TGTGCCAGCAGTCTGGACAGTGGAGGCACTGAAGCTTTCTTT
size: many
D: NA
J: TRBJ1-1
V: TRBV14

CDR3: CASSLNSGRAYNEQFF
DNA: TGTGCCAGCAGCCTCAATAGCGGGAGGGCCTACAATGAGCAGTTCTTC
size: many
D: TRBD2
J: TRBJ2-1
V: TRBV6-2/TRBV6-3

CDR3: CASIPRGRTGELFF
DNA: TGTGCCAGCATACCCAGGGGCCGCACCGGGGAGCTGTTTTTT
size: once
D: NA
J: TRBJ2-2
V: TRBV6-1

CDR3: CASSLGYQETQYF
DNA: TGTGCCAGCAGCTTGGGGTACCAAGAGACCCAGTACTTC
size: NA
D: NA
J: TRBJ2-5
V: TRBV7-3

CDR3: CASSYSHKIGAISGNTIYF
DNA: TGTGCCAGCAGTTACTCCCATAAAATAGGGGCCATCTCTGGAAACACCATATATTTT
size: many
D: NA
J: TRBJ1-3
V: TRBV6-7

CDR3: CASSYRGGGVQETQYF
DNA: TGTGCCAGCAGTTACAGGGGCGGGGGGGTCCAAGAGACCCAGTACTTC
size: many
D: TRBD2
J: TRBJ2-5
V: TRBV6-6

CDR3: CASSARLAGGDNEQFF
DNA: TGTGCCAGCAGCGCGAGACTAGCGGGGGGGGACAATGAGCAGTTCTTC
size: many
D: TRBD2
J: TRBJ2-1
V: TRBV9

CDR3: CASSLAGNSNTGELFF
DNA: TGTGCCAGCAGCCTCGCTGGTAATTCGAACACCGGGGAGCTGTTTTTT
size: many
D: NA
J: TRBJ2-2
V: TRBV13

CDR3: CASSLNQGDGYTF
DNA: TGTGCCAGCAGCTTAAATCAGGGTGATGGCTACACCTTC
size: many
D: NA
J: TRBJ1-2
V: TRBV7-8